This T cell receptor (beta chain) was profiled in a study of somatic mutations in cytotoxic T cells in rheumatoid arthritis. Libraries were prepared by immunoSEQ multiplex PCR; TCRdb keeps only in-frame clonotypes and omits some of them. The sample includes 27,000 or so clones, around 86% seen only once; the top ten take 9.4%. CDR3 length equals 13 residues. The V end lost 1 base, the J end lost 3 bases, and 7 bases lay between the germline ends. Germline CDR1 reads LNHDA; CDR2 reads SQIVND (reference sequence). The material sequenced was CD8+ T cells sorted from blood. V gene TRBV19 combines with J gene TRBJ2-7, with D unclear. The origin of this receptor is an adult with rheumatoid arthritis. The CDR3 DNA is TGTGCCAGTAGTATAGCGGAGAGCTACGAGCAGTACTTC. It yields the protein CASSIAESYEQYF.